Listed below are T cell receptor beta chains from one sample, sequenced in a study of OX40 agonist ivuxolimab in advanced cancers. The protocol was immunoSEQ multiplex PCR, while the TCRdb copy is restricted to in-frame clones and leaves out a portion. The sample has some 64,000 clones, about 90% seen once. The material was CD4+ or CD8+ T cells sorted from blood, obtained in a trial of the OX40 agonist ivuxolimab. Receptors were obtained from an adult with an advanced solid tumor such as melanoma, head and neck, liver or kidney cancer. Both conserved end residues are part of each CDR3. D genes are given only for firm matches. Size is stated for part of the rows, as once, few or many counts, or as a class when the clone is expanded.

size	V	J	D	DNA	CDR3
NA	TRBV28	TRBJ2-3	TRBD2	TGTGCCAGCACTGGCGGGGGACTAGGCGCAGATACGCAGTATTTT	CASTGGGLGADTQYF
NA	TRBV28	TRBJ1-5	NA	TGTGCCAGCATCGGCAGGAGAGGTGATTATAGCAATCAGCCCCAGCATTTT	CASIGRRGDYSNQPQHF
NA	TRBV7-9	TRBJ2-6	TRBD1	TGTGCCAGCAGTTTTACAGGGGATGGGGCCAACGTCCTGACTTTC	CASSFTGDGANVLTF
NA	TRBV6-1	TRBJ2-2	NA	TGTGCCAGCAAACCAATCCAATCGGGGGAGCTGTTTTTT	CASKPIQSGELFF
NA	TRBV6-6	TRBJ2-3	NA	TGTGCCAGCGTAAGAGGGGGAGATACGCAGTATTTT	CASVRGGDTQYF
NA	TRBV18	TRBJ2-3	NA	TGTGCCAGCTCACCACCGGGACTAGATACGCAGTATTTT	CASSPPGLDTQYF
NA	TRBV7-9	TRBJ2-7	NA	TGTGCCAGCAGCTTAATAGACAGGAGCGACGAGCAGTACTTC	CASSLIDRSDEQYF
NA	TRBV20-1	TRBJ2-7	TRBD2	TGCAGTGCTAGCGGGGGGGACGAGCAGTACTTC	CSASGGDEQYF
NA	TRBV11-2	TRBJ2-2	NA	TGTGCCAGCAGCTCCCTGTCAAGCTATAACACCGGGGAGCTGTTTTTT	CASSSLSSYNTGELFF
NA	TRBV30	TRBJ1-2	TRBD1	TGTGCCTGCTCCGGACAGGCTGGCTATGGCTACACCTTC	CACSGQAGYGYTF
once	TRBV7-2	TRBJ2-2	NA	TGTGCCAGCAGCTTATGGGTAGGGAAGGGGACCACCGGGGAGCTGTTTTTT	CASSLWVGKGTTGELFF
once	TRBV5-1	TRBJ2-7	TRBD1	TGCGCCAGCACAACCCCCGGGACAGGGTTCAACGAGCAGTACTTC	CASTTPGTGFNEQYF
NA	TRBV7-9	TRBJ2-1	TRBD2	TGTGCCAGCAGCCTAGAAGGACTAGCGATATCCAATGAGCAGTTCTTC	CASSLEGLAISNEQFF
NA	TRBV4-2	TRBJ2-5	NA	TGTGCCAGCAGCCAAGACTTGGCATGGGGCCAAGAGACCCAGTACTTC	CASSQDLAWGQETQYF
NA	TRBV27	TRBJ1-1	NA	TGTGCCAGCAGTTTAGTAGGGGTAGGACTGAACACTGAAGCTTTCTTT	CASSLVGVGLNTEAFF
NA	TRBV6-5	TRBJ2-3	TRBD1	TGTGCCAGCAGTCGGGACAGGGGGAGAGATACGCAGTATTTT	CASSRDRGRDTQYF
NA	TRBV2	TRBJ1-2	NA	TGTGCCAGCATTAATCTAGGCCTAGGCTACACCTTC	CASINLGLGYTF
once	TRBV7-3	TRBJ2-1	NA	TGTGCCAGCAGCTTAGGATTGACGGGCAATGAGCAGTTCTTC	CASSLGLTGNEQFF
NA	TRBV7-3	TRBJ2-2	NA	TGTGCCAGCAGCTTAATTGGCCGGGAGCTGTTTTTT	CASSLIGRELFF
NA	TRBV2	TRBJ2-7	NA	TGTGCCAGCAGTGACTACCTCAGGGGCGAGCAGTACTTC	CASSDYLRGEQYF
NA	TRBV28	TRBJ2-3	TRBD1	TGTGCCAGCAGTACAACAGGGGGCGCCTCAGATACGCAGTATTTT	CASSTTGGASDTQYF
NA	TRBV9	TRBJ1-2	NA	TGTGCCAGCAGCGTCATAAGCGGGGCTGACTATGGCTACACCTTC	CASSVISGADYGYTF
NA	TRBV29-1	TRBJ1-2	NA	TGCAGCATCCGGGACCTATCCGGCTACACCTTC	CSIRDLSGYTF
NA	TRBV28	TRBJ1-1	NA	TGTGCCAGCAGTTTATCTGGGATGAACACTGAAGCTTTCTTT	CASSLSGMNTEAFF
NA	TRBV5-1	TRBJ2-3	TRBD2	TGCGCCAGCAGCTTGGGGGGGACTAGCGGGAGGAGTGATACGCAGTATTTT	CASSLGGTSGRSDTQYF
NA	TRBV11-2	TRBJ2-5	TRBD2	TGTGCCAGCAGCTCGACTAGCGGGAGACGGAGGTACCAAGAGACCCAGTACTTC	CASSSTSGRRRYQETQYF
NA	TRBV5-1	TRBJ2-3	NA	TGCGCCAGCAGCTTCCAGGGGACCACAGATACGCAGTATTTT	CASSFQGTTDTQYF
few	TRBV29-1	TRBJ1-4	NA	TGCAGCGTTGAAGGGTCAGGGCCTAATGAAAAACTGTTTTTT	CSVEGSGPNEKLFF
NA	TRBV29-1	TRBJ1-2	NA	TGCAGCGTGAATGCTGCTAACTATGGCTACACCTTC	CSVNAANYGYTF
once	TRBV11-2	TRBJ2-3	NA	TGTGCCAGCAGCCCCGAAGATACGCAGTATTTT	CASSPEDTQYF
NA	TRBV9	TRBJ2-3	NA	TGTGCCAGCAGCGTAGGGGGGAAGCCGACAGATACGCAGTATTTT	CASSVGGKPTDTQYF
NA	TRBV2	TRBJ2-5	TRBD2	TGTGCCAGCAGTGAAGGTAGCGGGAGTAGGTTGGAGACCCAGTACTTC	CASSEGSGSRLETQYF
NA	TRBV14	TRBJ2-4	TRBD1	TGTGCCAGCAGCCAAGACGGACAGGGGGCCAAAAACATTCAGTACTTC	CASSQDGQGAKNIQYF
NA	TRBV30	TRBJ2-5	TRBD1	TGTGCCTGGAGTCTTACAGGGGGCCTAGAGACCCAGTACTTC	CAWSLTGGLETQYF
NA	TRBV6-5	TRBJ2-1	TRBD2	TGTGCCAGCAGAAGACTAGCGGGGTCCCCTGAGCAGTTCTTC	CASRRLAGSPEQFF
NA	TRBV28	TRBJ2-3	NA	TGTGCCAGCAGTCTAGGGACAGATACGCAGTATTTT	CASSLGTDTQYF
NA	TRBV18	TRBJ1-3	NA	TGTGCCAGCCAGGCGGGCCGCGCCGGAAACACCATATATTTT	CASQAGRAGNTIYF
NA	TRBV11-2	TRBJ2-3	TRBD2	TGTGCCAGCAGCCAACGACTAGCGGGATGGGCAGATACGCAGTATTTT	CASSQRLAGWADTQYF
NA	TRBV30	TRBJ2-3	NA	TGTGCCTGGAGTGTTATGTGGACGCAGTATTTT	CAWSVMWTQYF
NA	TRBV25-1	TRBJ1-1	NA	TGTGCCAGCAGCGGACAGATGAACACTGAAGCTTTCTTT	CASSGQMNTEAFF
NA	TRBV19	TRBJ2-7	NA	TGTGCCAGTAGTCGGGGTCTCGAGAGAACCTACGAGCAGTACTTC	CASSRGLERTYEQYF
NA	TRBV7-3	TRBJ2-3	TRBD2	TGTGCCAGCAGCTTAACAGTGCTAGCGGGAGTGGGGGATACGCAGTATTTT	CASSLTVLAGVGDTQYF
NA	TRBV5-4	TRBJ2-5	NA	TGTGCCAGCAGCTTGGCGCCGGGCCTCGGGGAAGAGACCCAGTACTTC	CASSLAPGLGEETQYF
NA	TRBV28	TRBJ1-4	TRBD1	TGTGCCAGCAGACCGGGGACAGGGAGCCTCCCGGGGCTGTTTTTT	CASRPGTGSLPGLFF
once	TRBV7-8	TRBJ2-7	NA	TGTGCCAGCAGCCTCTCCGGGTATCGAGTGGGCGCGCAGTACTTC	CASSLSGYRVGAQYF
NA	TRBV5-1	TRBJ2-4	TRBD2	TGCGCCAGCAGCTTGGGGACGGGAGGGACCAAAAACATTCAGTACTTC	CASSLGTGGTKNIQYF
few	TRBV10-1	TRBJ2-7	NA	TGCGCCAGCAGTGAGTACTCGTTGGCCCACGAGCAGTACTTC	CASSEYSLAHEQYF
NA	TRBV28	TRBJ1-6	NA	TGTGCCAGCAGAGCCCCTTGGAATTCACCCCTCCACTTT	CASRAPWNSPLHF
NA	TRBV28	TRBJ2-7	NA	TGTGCCAGCAGTCCCCAGTGGCAGGTTGTTAGCGAGCAGTACTTC	CASSPQWQVVSEQYF
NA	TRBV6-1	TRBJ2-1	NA	TGTGCCAGCAGCCGGATGTTCAACAATGAGCAGTTCTTC	CASSRMFNNEQFF
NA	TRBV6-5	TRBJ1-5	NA	TGTGCCAGCAGAACGAATCAGCCCCAGCATTTT	CASRTNQPQHF